The 23 T cell receptor beta chains presented below share a single source sample, sequenced in a study of Graves' ophthalmopathy and Graves' hyperthyroidism. RNA transcripts were the source from which TCR beta CDR3 regions were amplified. First-round RT-PCR employed HTBI primers, with a second-round multiplex PCR after it. TCRdb re-derived calls from the multiplex PCR reads in MiXCR, one entry per CDR3 protein. In the table there are over 650,000 distinct CDR3 sequences, about 40% of which are singletons. Sequenced: peripheral blood. These receptors were obtained from an adult man with Graves' ophthalmopathy.

This clonotype was detected many times. The J gene is TRBJ2-5, the V gene TRBV7-9; 12 bases are shared with TRBD2. The germline gives CDR1 SEHNR, CDR2 FQNEAQ (reference sequence). The CDR3 covers 17 residues. Unmatched junction bases numbered 8, after V lost 1 base and J lost 5 bases. CDR3 sequence (DNA): TGTGCCAGCAGCTTAGGGAGACTAGCGGGAGTCTATGAGACCCAGTACTTC. Its protein product is CASSLGRLAGVYETQYF.

The chain recombines TRBV7-8 with TRBJ2-7, with TRBD2 matching over 7 bases. This CDR3 has 18 amino acids. The trim removed 2 bases at V and 2 bases at J, leaving 15 bases unmatched. Germline CDR1 is SGHVS and CDR2 is FQNEAQ. As DNA, the CDR3 is TGTGCCAGCAGCTTATCTCGGGTGAGAGCGGGATTCGCCTACGAGCAGTACTTC. This encodes CASSLSRVRAGFAYEQYF.

This clonotype was observed a single time. This sequence joins TRBV25-1 and TRBJ1-6; 8 bases map to TRBD1. Trimming cost V 2 bases and J 7 bases; bases outside gene matches: 7. The CDR3 covers 16 residues. Germline loops: CDR1 MGHDK, CDR2 SYGVNS. The CDR3 is CASSERETGANSPLHF. CDR3 in DNA: TGTGCCAGCAGTGAAAGGGAGACAGGGGCCAATTCACCCCTCCACTTT.

This clonotype was detected a few times. The V gene is TRBV7-2, the J gene TRBJ2-7; TRBD1 might be the D (7 bases). Trimming stripped 5 bases from V and 1 base from J, with 21 bases between. CDR1 and CDR2 (germline): SGHTA, FQGNSA. The CDR3 consists of 17 residues. DNA of the CDR3: TGTGCCAGCAGCCGGGGAGGCACGGGACAGAGATCCTACGAGCAGTACTTC. Protein: CASSRGGTGQRSYEQYF.

This clonotype was detected ten times or more. V is TRBV19 and J is TRBJ1-6; tentatively, D is TRBD1 (6 bases). The CDR3 sequence is 15 residues long. The germline CDR1 and CDR2 sequences are LNHDA and SQIVND (reference sequence). V shed 7 bases and J shed 10 bases, with 20 bases lying between them. The CDR3 DNA reads as TGTGCCAGTAAGCTTGGACAGTTGAGGTCGTCACCCCTCCACTTT. It encodes CASKLGQLRSSPLHF. Full variable domain (remainder filled in from reference TRBV19 and TRBJ1-6): DGGITQSPKYLFRKEGQNVTLSCEQNLNHDAMYWYRQDPGQGLRLIYYSQIVNDFQKGDIAEGYSVSREKKESFPLTVTSAQKNPTAFYLCASKLGQLRSSPLHFGNGTRLTVT.

This clonotype was found many times. The chain links TRBV5-1 to TRBJ2-5; D ambiguous. Germline V gene sequence: CDR1 SGHRS, CDR2 YFSETQ. This CDR3 has 16 residues. The ends were cut back, 0 bases at V and 0 bases at J, with 12 bases in the middle. The CDR3 nucleotides read TGCGCCAGCAGCTTGGAGCAGGCCAAGTACCAAGAGACCCAGTACTTC. The encoded protein is CASSLEQAKYQETQYF.

Note on this clonotype: Likely a read error: the CDR3 ends without its conserved phenylalanine or tryptophan. It is unclear where the CDR3 begins or ends on the DNA, so no DNA is shown, and the CDR3 is as TCRdb lists it. The rearrangement joins TRBV11-2 to TRBJ2-5; the D call TRBD1 from the table was never checked on the DNA. Germline loops: CDR1 SGHAT, CDR2 FQNNGV. Termini included, the CDR3 measures 11 amino acids. CDR3 protein: CASSLATGPYY.

This clonotype was counted ten times or more. V gene TRBV5-1 combines with J gene TRBJ2-7; 10 nucleotides agree with TRBD1. The CDR3 is 15 amino acids. The germline V gene encodes CDR1 SGHRS and CDR2 YFSETQ. Trimming removed 5 bases from V and 2 bases from J; junction bases left unmatched: 7. The CDR3 coding sequence is TGCGCCAGCAGTGCGACAGGGGGCCTTACCTACGAGCAGTACTTC. It yields the protein CASSATGGLTYEQYF.

The gene calls are TRBV27 and TRBJ1-1; no clear D. This CDR3 region has 13 residues. CDR1 is MNHEY and CDR2 is SMNVEV in the germline V gene (reference sequence). Trimming left V 5 bases short and J 3 bases short, with 10 bases between. For the CDR3, the DNA is TGTGCCAGCAGTCCCGGCGTTTACACTGAAGCTTTCTTT. Its translation: CASSPGVYTEAFF.

This clonotype was seen repeatedly, ten times or more. The chain couples TRBV25-1 to TRBJ2-2; 8 bases are shared with TRBD2. This CDR3 is 15 amino acids long. CDR1 is MGHDK, CDR2 SYGVNS, per germline. V trimming: 2 bases; J trimming: 7 bases; junction bases outside the gene matches: 6. The CDR3 nucleotides are TGTGCCAGCAGTGAAAGAAGCGGGGGAATCGGGGAGCTGTTTTTT. It translates to CASSERSGGIGELFF.

The CDR3 sequence is CASSAAGRTYEQYF. CDR3 nucleotide sequence: TGTGCCAGCAGCGCGGCGGGAAGAACCTACGAGCAGTACTTC. The rearrangement links TRBV9 to TRBJ2-7; D possibly corresponds to TRBD2 (6 bases). CDR1 is SGDLS and CDR2 is YYNGEE in the germline V gene. CDR3 length: 14 amino acids. The V end lost 3 bases, the J end lost 2 bases, and 12 bases lay between the germline ends.

The rearrangement links TRBV12-3 or TRBV12-4 to TRBJ1-5; D is possibly TRBD1 (6 bases). V lost 6 bases to trimming and J lost 6 bases, with 15 bases between them. The CDR3 spans 14 residues. This chain's CDR3 is CASRAGTYAQPQHF. In DNA, the CDR3 is TGTGCCAGCAGGGCCGGGACATACGCTCAGCCCCAGCATTTT.

Comment on this clonotype: Possible read error: a much larger clone is one base away. The CDR3 here is CASSFPGTFLTGELFF. The CDR3 DNA sequence: TGTGCCAGCAGCTTCCCCGGGACTTTCCTAACCGGGGAGCTGTTTTTT. V and J are TRBV7-9 and TRBJ2-2, with D possibly matching TRBD2 (6 bases). Between the trimmed V and J ends, which lost 3 bases and 5 bases, there was a span of 16 bases. The length of the CDR3 is 16 residues. The germline V gene encodes CDR1 SEHNR and CDR2 FQNEAQ (reference sequence).

About this clonotype: Sequence at one end of the junction differs from germline and may be a read error. The gene calls are TRBV10-3 and TRBJ2-3, with TRBD1 matching 9 bases. The length of the CDR3 is 15 residues. Germline V gives CDR1 ENHRY, CDR2 SYGVKD. The chain's CDR3 is CAVSQGQGSTDTQYF. Written as DNA, the CDR3 is TGTGCCGTCAGTCAGGGACAGGGTAGCACAGATACGCAGTATTTT.

The J gene is TRBJ1-6, the V gene TRBV20-1; no definite D call. Germline V gene sequence: CDR1 DFQATT, CDR2 SNEGSKA (reference sequence). This CDR3 is built from 16 residues. V lost 3 bases and J lost 0, with 12 bases in between. CDR3 nucleotides: TGCAGTGCTAGGGACGGACTCAGCTCCTATAATTCACCCCTCCACTTT. Its protein is CSARDGLSSYNSPLHF.

This clonotype showed up many times. The chain recombines TRBV9 with TRBJ1-3, with D possibly TRBD1 on 5 matching bases. Germline values: CDR1 SGDLS, CDR2 YYNGEE. Deletions cut 3 bases from V and 2 bases from J, with 12 bases between. The CDR3 spans 15 residues. The chain's CDR3 is CASSAGTATGNTIYF. The CDR3 coding sequence is TGTGCCAGCAGCGCGGGGACCGCGACTGGAAACACCATATATTTT.

This clonotype was observed many times. J is TRBJ2-5 and V is TRBV20-1; D perhaps matches TRBD2 (5 bases). The CDR3 extends over 12 amino acids. The germline CDR1 and CDR2 sequences are DFQATT and SNEGSKA (reference sequence). The germline V and J ends were trimmed by 3 bases and 4 bases, with 9 bases remaining between them. CDR3 loop: CSAREGGETQYF. In nucleotides, the CDR3 is TGCAGTGCTAGGGAAGGAGGAGAGACCCAGTACTTC.

The V gene is TRBV7-3, the J gene TRBJ2-5; D might be TRBD1 (6 bases). V shed 5 bases and J shed 5 bases, with 9 bases lying between them. The germline CDR1 and CDR2 sequences are SGHTA and FQGTGA. The CDR3 has 12 amino acids. The CDR3 sequence is CASSKTGETQYF. CDR3 DNA sequence: TGTGCCAGCAGCAAAACAGGGGAGACCCAGTACTTC.

The V and J genes are TRBV20-1 and TRBJ1-1, with D perhaps TRBD1 (6 bases). The CDR3 loop spans 13 amino acids. The V end was cut by 0 bases, the J end by 13 bases, with 18 bases between. Looked up from germline, CDR1 is DFQATT and CDR2 is SNEGSKA (reference sequence). CDR3: CSAREPGGRGCFF. The CDR3 DNA reads TGCAGTGCTAGAGAGCCCGGGGGGCGAGGATGTTTCTTT.

The rearrangement links TRBV4-3 to TRBJ2-2; 9 bases fit TRBD2. Germline trimming cut 0 bases from V and 7 bases from J; bases unmatched to any gene: 6. CDR1 and CDR2 (germline): LGHNA, YSLEER. This CDR3 region has 16 residues. The CDR3 DNA is TGCGCCAGCAGCCAAGAAAGTCAGCGGGGGGACGGGGAGCTGTTTTTT. Translation: CASSQESQRGDGELFF.

This clonotype was detected only a few times. The chain combines TRBV2 with TRBJ2-7; D gene unclear. The CDR3 spans 14 residues. V lost 5 bases and J lost 5, with 16 bases in between. Germline CDR1 and CDR2: SNHLY and FYNNEI. The CDR3 bases are TGTGCCAGCAGTTTAGGGCACATGACCCACGAGCAGTACTTC. It codes for CASSLGHMTHEQYF.

This clonotype was seen ten or more times. CDR3 in amino acids: CASSPGGVAQPQHF. The DNA for the CDR3 is TGTGCCAGCAGCCCTGGGGGGGTGGCGCAGCCCCAGCATTTT. The chain is built from TRBV7-2 and TRBJ1-5; tentatively, D is TRBD1 (5 bases). The CDR3 is 14 amino acids. Germline V lookup: CDR1 SGHTA, CDR2 FQGNSA. V dropped 5 bases and J dropped 7 bases, with 15 bases sitting between them.

About this clonotype: A clone one base away is much larger, so this may be a read error. The chain is built from TRBV15 and TRBJ2-7; the match to TRBD2 covers 8 bases. J was trimmed by 5 bases and V by 5 bases; bases with no gene match: 14. Looked up from germline, CDR1 is LNHNV and CDR2 is YYDKDF (reference sequence). The CDR3 contains 16 residues. The CDR3 region is CATSRGGDGGFHEQYF. DNA of the CDR3: TGTGCCACCAGCCGGGGGGGGGACGGGGGCTTCCACGAGCAGTACTTC.